The clone carrying this TCR beta chain was detected only once. This CDR3 is built from 15 residues. The V segment lost 1 base and the J segment 4 bases; nucleotides outside the gene matches: 4. CDR1 and CDR2 from the germline V gene are SGHRS and YFSETQ. The entry originates in a study of blood T cell repertoires in COVID-19. Study overall: COVID-19 samples collected from the United States, Italy and Spain covered acute and convalescent phases. Sources were T cells, B-cell-depleted T cells, or PBMCs; the material itself was cDNA or gDNA.

Original processing notes: By means of reference gene primer amplification, nucleated cell counts were estimated. The method was immunoSEQ multiplex PCR; TCRdb's version includes in-frame clones alone and lacks a portion of them. The V and J calls and clone size are taken from that table; D and trimming were inferred from the DNA. The top ten hold around 40% of the sample, which has 150,000 or so clones, about 85% seen once. The receptor comes from a human donor in a cohort sampled during active COVID-19. The sample was peripheral blood. This rearrangement joins TRBV5-1 to TRBJ2-1; TRBD2 matches at 8 bases. Here the CDR3 DNA reads TGCGCCAGCAGCTTGTCGGGGGGGCCATACAATGAGCAGTTCTTC. Translated, it gives CASSLSGGPYNEQFF.